This TCR beta chain was identified during a study of blood T cell repertoires in COVID-19. Across the study: Samples representing acute and convalescent COVID-19 were sourced from the United States, Italy and Spain. PBMCs, B-cell-depleted T cells, or T cells provided the cDNA or gDNA that made up the material.

This clone was detected many times. The CDR3 loop spans 16 amino acids. CDR1 and CDR2 from the germline V gene are SQVTM and ANQGSEA. The trim removed 7 bases at V and 4 bases at J, leaving 13 bases unmatched. Original data processing: By means of reference gene primer amplification, nucleated cell counts were estimated. Repertoires were generated with immunoSEQ multiplex PCR, while TCRdb's copy carries only in-frame clones and drops some. D and trimming come from the DNA, and the V and J calls and clone size come from that table. This sample yields approximately 28,000 clones, of which roughly 70% are seen a single time; under 25% belongs to the top ten.

The TCR was taken from a boy aged 2 to 9 with active or convalescent COVID-19. Sequenced material: peripheral blood. This sequence joins TRBV29-1 and TRBJ2-5; 12 nucleotides line up with TRBD2. The CDR3 loop is CSGQTSGSIRRETQYF. CDR3 bases: TGCAGCGGCCAGACTAGCGGGAGCATAAGACGAGAGACCCAGTACTTC.